One sample yielded the 5 T cell receptor beta chains listed below, sequenced in a study of T cell responses to AZD1222 COVID-19 vaccine. TCRdb's copy holds only in-frame clones and misses some; the assay was immunoSEQ multiplex PCR. The repertoire holds about 180,000 clones, with about 93% as singletons. Sample: peripheral blood, taken 28 days after the second dose of the MenACWY control vaccine. The receptors come from an adult who received the MenACWY meningococcal vaccine as a control.

The chain uses TRBV7-2 and TRBJ1-5, with TRBD1 matching over 7 bases. V shed 5 bases and J 7 bases; nucleotides not matched to a gene: 8. Germline CDR1 SGHTA, CDR2 FQGNSA. The CDR3 has 14 residues. CDR3 DNA sequence: TGTGCCAGCAGCCAGGGGGACCGGAGACAGCCCCAGCATTTT. It specifies CASSQGDRRQPQHF.

The chain uses TRBV7-2 and TRBJ1-4, with 10 nucleotides matching TRBD1. CDR1 and CDR2 from the germline V gene are SGHTA and FQGNSA. V was clipped by 4 bases and J by 7 bases; unmatched bases: 9. The CDR3 loop spans 16 amino acids. DNA for the CDR3: TGTGCCAGCAGCTACGACGACAGGGGGCATGGTGAAAAACTGTTTTTT. Amino acids: CASSYDDRGHGEKLFF. Complete variable domain (other parts from reference TRBV7-2 and TRBJ1-4): GAGVSQSPSNKVTEKGKDVELRCDPISGHTALYWYRQSLGQGLEFLIYFQGNSAPDKSGLPSDRFSAERTGGSVSTLTIQRTQQEDSAVYLCASSYDDRGHGEKLFFGSGTQLSVL.

The count of this clone is one. The rearrangement uses TRBV30 and TRBJ1-1; D is ambiguous. This CDR3 is built from 12 residues. V shed 5 bases and J shed 1 base, with 8 bases lying between them. Germline loops: CDR1 GTSNPN, CDR2 SVGIG (reference sequence). CDR3 DNA: TGTGCCTGGTCCTCGGGGAACACTGAAGCTTTCTTT. Translated: CAWSSGNTEAFF.

J is TRBJ2-2 and V is TRBV9; D is possibly TRBD2 (5 bases). This CDR3 is 15 amino acids long. The germline V and J ends were trimmed by 4 bases and 3 bases, with 13 bases remaining between them. Germline values: CDR1 SGDLS, CDR2 YYNGEE. CDR3 DNA sequence: TGTGCCAGCAGCCCGAGGGCAGCGGACACCGGGGAGCTGTTTTTT. Amino acids: CASSPRAADTGELFF.

This clone was seen a single time. The rearrangement joins TRBV28 to TRBJ1-4, with a weak D call TRBD1 (5 bases). Germline V lookup: CDR1 MDHEN, CDR2 SYDVKM. There are 15 residues in the CDR3. V was shortened by 5 bases and J by 2 bases, with 12 bases between the two germline ends. Here the CDR3 DNA reads TGTGCCAGCAGTATCGCCGGGACCACTAATGAAAAACTGTTTTTT. It is translated as CASSIAGTTNEKLFF.